These 23 T cell receptor beta chains were sequenced from one sample in a study of response to subunit inactivated influenza vaccine. From the RT-PCR reads, TCRdb called clonotypes with MiXCR, one entry per CDR3 protein. The table lists 300,000 to 350,000 distinct CDR3 sequences, roughly 22% of them singletons. This material consisted of PBMCs from blood, taken less than 22 months after vaccination. The receptors originated from a man between 50 and 75 years old who received an inactivated influenza vaccine.

The chain uses TRBV13 and TRBJ1-2, with unresolved D. Germline CDR1 reads PRHDT; CDR2 reads FYEKMQ (reference sequence). CDR3 length: 11 amino acids. Trimming shortened V by 8 bases and J by 9 bases, and 13 bases separated the two germline ends. The DNA for the CDR3 is TGTGCCAGCGACATAGCGCGTTGCTACACCTTC. Amino acids: CASDIARCYTF.

This clonotype has a handful of counts. The chain recombines TRBV7-9 with TRBJ1-1, with D perhaps TRBD1 (5 bases). CDR1 is SEHNR, CDR2 FQNEAQ, per germline (reference sequence). The CDR3 is 13 residues long. V gave up 5 bases and J gave up 4 bases, with 11 bases separating them. This CDR3 is CASSLGTGTEAFF. Written as DNA, the CDR3 is TGTGCCAGCAGCCTGGGTACAGGCACTGAAGCTTTCTTT.

This clonotype was seen ten or more times. No conserved phenylalanine or tryptophan is present at the end of the CDR3, so a read error is the likely explanation. The chain carries TRBV18 and TRBJ1-2, with D possibly TRBD1 on 5 matching bases. The CDR3 is 14 residues long. Per the germline V gene, CDR1 is KGHSH and CDR2 is LQKENI. The ends were cut back, 1 base at V and 1 base at J, with 7 bases in the middle. Written as DNA, the CDR3 is TGTGCCAGCTCACCACAGGGGATTAACTATGGCTACACCTCC. Encoded protein: CASSPQGINYGYTS.

The chain links TRBV20-1 to TRBJ1-2; D unresolved. Germline assignment: CDR1 DFQATT and CDR2 SNEGSKA (reference sequence). The V end was cut by 3 bases, the J end by 4 bases, with 12 bases between. This CDR3 has 13 residues. CDR3 coding DNA: TGCAGTGCTAGGGACTTCGGGTCCTATGGCTACACCTTC. It codes for CSARDFGSYGYTF.

This clonotype has a handful of counts. The chain carries TRBV9 and TRBJ2-7; the D is unclear. The CDR3 is 15 residues long. The germline CDR1 and CDR2 sequences are SGDLS and YYNGEE. Trimming shortened V by 0 bases and J by 7 bases, and 17 bases separated the two germline ends. CDR3 sequence: CASSVGFGPVGEQYF. Written as DNA, the CDR3 is TGTGCCAGCAGCGTAGGTTTTGGACCCGTCGGAGAGCAGTACTTC.

This clonotype was seen only a few times. The chain uses TRBV12-3 or TRBV12-4 and TRBJ1-2, with 9 bases that match TRBD1. V was pared by 5 bases and J by 4 bases, with 8 bases of the junction left unmatched. The CDR3 is made up of 15 amino acids. Here the CDR3 DNA reads TGTGCCAGCAGTATAACAGGGGGCGCTGGCTATGGCTACACCTTC. Translated: CASSITGGAGYGYTF.

V is TRBV2 and J is TRBJ1-5; possible D gene TRBD1, 5 bases. CDR1 and CDR2 from the germline V gene are SNHLY and FYNNEI. V lost 3 bases and J lost 6, with 15 bases in between. The CDR3 runs 15 residues. The chain's CDR3 is CASSDDGASSQPQHF. The DNA of the CDR3 is TGTGCCAGCAGTGACGACGGGGCAAGTAGTCAGCCCCAGCATTTT.

This rearrangement joins TRBV10-3 to TRBJ2-2, with TRBD2 as a possible D gene (6 bases). In germline, CDR1 is ENHRY, CDR2 SYGVKD. The CDR3 loop spans 15 amino acids. Trimming took off 1 base at V and 5 bases at J, with 11 bases between the two ends. The CDR3 bases are TGTGCCATCAGTGAGTTGGGCGGGGAGACCGGGGAGCTGTTTTTT. Protein product: CAISELGGETGELFF.

The chain is built from TRBV12-3 or TRBV12-4 and TRBJ2-7, with TRBD1 identical over 9 bases. The CDR3 runs 14 residues. The junction had 8 bases not matched to a gene; V was cut back by 5 bases and J by 6 bases. The CDR3 DNA sequence: TGTGCCAGCAGTCACCGGGACAGGGATTTCGAGCAGTACTTC. It is translated as CASSHRDRDFEQYF.

This clonotype was detected only a few times. The chain employs TRBV30 and TRBJ1-1; D is undetermined. Deletions cut 3 bases from V and 7 bases from J, with 9 bases between. Germline V lookup: CDR1 GTSNPN, CDR2 SVGIG (reference sequence). The CDR3 is 11 residues long. CDR3 sequence (DNA): TGTGCCTGGAGACGCGGACTTGAAGCTTTCTTT. Residues: CAWRRGLEAFF.

The chain uses TRBV12-3 or TRBV12-4 and TRBJ2-2, with D unresolved. V shed 6 bases and J shed 3 bases, with 14 bases lying between them. This CDR3 is 15 amino acids long. CDR3: CASRVGLIDTGELFF. CDR3 sequence (DNA): TGTGCCAGCAGGGTCGGCCTTATTGACACCGGGGAGCTGTTTTTT.

Only a few counts were recorded for this clonotype. The chain has TRBV7-2 and TRBJ1-2; no definite D call. The germline CDR1 and CDR2 sequences are SGHTA and FQGNSA. The CDR3 sequence is 17 residues long. Trimming took 7 bases from V and 4 from J, leaving 25 bases between them. This chain's CDR3 is CASTPSRHSPLLYGYTF. The DNA of the CDR3 is TGTGCCAGCACCCCTTCCAGACATTCCCCTCTCCTCTATGGCTACACCTTC.

This clonotype was seen repeatedly, ten times or more. The rearrangement joins TRBV4-1 to TRBJ1-1; D is unresolved. V gave up 0 bases and J gave up 6 bases, with 23 bases separating them. CDR1 MGHRA and CDR2 YSYEKL come from the germline V gene. This CDR3 comprises 18 residues. CDR3 sequence: CASSQDERARRLDAEAFF. The CDR3 DNA sequence: TGCGCCAGCAGCCAAGATGAACGGGCGCGGCGGTTAGACGCTGAAGCTTTCTTT.

This chain uses TRBV12-3 or TRBV12-4 with TRBJ2-3, with a weak D call TRBD2 (6 bases). This CDR3 is 14 amino acids long. The ends were cut back, 10 bases at V and 1 base at J, with 15 bases in the middle. This CDR3 reads CATSLSGGTDTQYF. CDR3 bases: TGTGCCACCTCCTTGTCGGGAGGCACAGATACGCAGTATTTT.

The chain uses TRBV12-3 or TRBV12-4 and TRBJ1-3, with a possible D match to TRBD1 (5 bases). Trimming took 1 base from V and 4 from J, leaving 17 bases between them. The CDR3 covers 17 residues. Here the CDR3 DNA reads TGTGCCAGCAGTTTAGAATCTCCGGGACCTTGGGGAAACACCATATATTTT. As protein: CASSLESPGPWGNTIYF.

V is TRBV28 and J is TRBJ2-5; 7 nucleotides match TRBD1. The germline gives CDR1 MDHEN, CDR2 SYDVKM. With 6 bases clipped from V and 4 bases from J, the junction kept 5 bases outside the gene matches. The CDR3 loop spans 13 amino acids. The CDR3 sequence: CASSHHRGETQYF. The CDR3 region has the DNA TGTGCCAGCAGCCACCACAGGGGAGAGACCCAGTACTTC.

This chain links TRBV10-3 with TRBJ1-1; D possibly corresponds to TRBD1 (5 bases). This CDR3 comprises 14 residues. The germline CDR1 and CDR2 sequences are ENHRY and SYGVKD. V gave up 6 bases and J gave up 1 base, with 12 bases separating them. The CDR3 region has the DNA TGTGCCATCAGGGGAGACAGCGGGAACACTGAAGCTTTCTTT. It codes for CAIRGDSGNTEAFF.

This sequence joins TRBV6-2 or TRBV6-3 and TRBJ2-7, with D perhaps matching TRBD1 (5 bases). This CDR3 spans 14 amino acids. V gave up 2 bases and J gave up 3 bases, with 11 bases separating them. Per the germline V gene, CDR1 is MNHEY and CDR2 is SVGEGT. The CDR3 coding sequence is TGTGCCAGCAGTTACCCGACAGAATACTACGAGCAGTACTTC. Residues: CASSYPTEYYEQYF.

The rearrangement links TRBV28 to TRBJ2-7; D is uncertain. The CDR3 spans 13 residues. V lost 5 bases to trimming and J lost 4 bases, with 12 bases between them. Germline CDR1 and CDR2: MDHEN and SYDVKM. Here the CDR3 reads CASSPGRKYEQYF. In DNA form, the CDR3 reads TGTGCCAGCAGTCCTGGACGGAAGTACGAGCAGTACTTC.

This clonotype was picked up a small number of times. V gene TRBV24-1 combines with J gene TRBJ2-7, with D maybe TRBD1 (5 bases). This CDR3 has 15 amino acids. V gave up 3 bases and J gave up 3 bases, with 14 bases separating them. From germline, CDR1 is KGHDR and CDR2 SFDVKD. As DNA, the CDR3 is TGTGCCACCAGTGATACCCGAACAGGCGGCTACGAGCAGTACTTC. Translated, it gives CATSDTRTGGYEQYF.

This clonotype has just a few counts. This chain's CDR3 is CASNRDGNSPLHF. As DNA, the CDR3 is TGTGCCAGCAATCGGGACGGCAATTCACCCCTCCACTTT. The chain has TRBV6-1 and TRBJ1-6; maybe TRBD1 (5 bases). V shed 7 bases and J shed 7 bases, with 11 bases lying between them. Germline V gives CDR1 MNHNS, CDR2 SASEGT. The CDR3 is 13 amino acids.

CDR3 loop: CASSTTGQTHNQPQHF. The CDR3 nucleotides are TGTGCCAGTAGTACAACGGGACAGACCCACAATCAGCCCCAGCATTTT. V gene TRBV19 combines with J gene TRBJ1-5, with 7 bases aligning to TRBD1. CDR1 and CDR2 from the germline V gene are LNHDA and SQIVND (reference sequence). The trim removed 4 bases at V and 3 bases at J, leaving 9 bases unmatched. The CDR3 runs 16 residues.

This clonotype was seen repeatedly, ten times or more. The CDR3 protein is CASSLGQPGQPQHF. Written as DNA, the CDR3 is TGTGCCAGCAGCCTCGGACAGCCGGGTCAGCCCCAGCATTTT. V and J are TRBV7-9 and TRBJ1-5; possibly TRBD1 for D (6 bases). The CDR3 length is 14 residues. Germline-derived CDR1 and CDR2 are SEHNR and FQNEAQ (reference sequence). V lost 5 bases to trimming and J lost 6 bases, with 14 bases between them.